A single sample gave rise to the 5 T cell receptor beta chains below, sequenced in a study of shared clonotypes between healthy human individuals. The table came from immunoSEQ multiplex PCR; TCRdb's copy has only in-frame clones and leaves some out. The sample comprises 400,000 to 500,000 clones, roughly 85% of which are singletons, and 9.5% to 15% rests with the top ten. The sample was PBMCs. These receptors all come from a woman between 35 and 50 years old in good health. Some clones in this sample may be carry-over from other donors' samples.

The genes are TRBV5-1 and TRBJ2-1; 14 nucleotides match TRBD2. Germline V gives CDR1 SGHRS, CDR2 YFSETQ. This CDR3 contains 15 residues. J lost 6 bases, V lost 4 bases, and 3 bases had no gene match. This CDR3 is CASSIGTSGSNEQFF. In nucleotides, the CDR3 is TGCGCCAGCAGCATAGGGACTAGCGGGAGCAATGAGCAGTTCTTC.

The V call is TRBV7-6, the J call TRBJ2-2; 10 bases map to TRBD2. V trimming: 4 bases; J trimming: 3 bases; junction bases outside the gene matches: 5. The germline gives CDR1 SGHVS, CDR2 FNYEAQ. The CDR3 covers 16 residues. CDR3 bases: TGTGCCAGCAGCTCCCAGACTAGCGGGCACACCGGGGAGCTGTTTTTT. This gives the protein CASSSQTSGHTGELFF.

The CDR3: CASSFKVAARLNEQFF. In nucleotides, the CDR3 is TGTGCCAGCAGCTTTAAAGTAGCGGCACGTCTCAATGAGCAGTTCTTC. The J gene is TRBJ2-1, the V gene TRBV7-2; weak D call: TRBD2 (6 bases). CDR1 and CDR2 (germline): SGHTA, FQGNSA. V was clipped by 3 bases and J by 6 bases, with 18 bases between them. The CDR3 runs 16 residues.

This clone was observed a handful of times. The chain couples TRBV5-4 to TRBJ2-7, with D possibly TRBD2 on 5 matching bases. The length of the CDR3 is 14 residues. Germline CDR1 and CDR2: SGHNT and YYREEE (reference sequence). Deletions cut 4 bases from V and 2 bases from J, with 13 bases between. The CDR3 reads CASSLSADAYEQYF. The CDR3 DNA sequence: TGTGCCAGCAGCCTTAGCGCAGACGCCTACGAGCAGTACTTC.

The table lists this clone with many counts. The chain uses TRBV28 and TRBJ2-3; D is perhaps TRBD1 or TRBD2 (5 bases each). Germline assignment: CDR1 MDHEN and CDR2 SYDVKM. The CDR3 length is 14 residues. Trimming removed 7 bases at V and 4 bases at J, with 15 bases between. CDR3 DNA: TGTGCCAGCAAGCAGGGTCGGGGTCCAGATACGCAGTATTTT. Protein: CASKQGRGPDTQYF.